Each of the 9 T cell receptor beta chains below was sequenced from the same sample in a study of T cell responses to AZD1222 COVID-19 vaccine. Libraries were prepared by immunoSEQ multiplex PCR; TCRdb keeps only in-frame clonotypes and omits some of them. The sample carries about 140,000 clones, around 90% recorded once. The input for sequencing was peripheral blood, taken on day 0 of AZD1222 vaccination. The receptors stem from an adult in good health.

DNA of the CDR3: TGTGCCAGCAGCTTAGGTCCAAATTGGCCCCAGCATTTT. It codes for CASSLGPNWPQHF. V usage is TRBV7-2 and J usage is TRBJ1-5, with D unclear. The V and J ends lost 1 base and 9 bases respectively, with 10 bases between them. The CDR3 is made up of 13 amino acids. The V gene's germline CDR1 is SGHTA and CDR2 FQGNSA.

This rearrangement joins TRBV25-1 to TRBJ2-2; TRBD1 agrees at 8 bases. V was pared by 7 bases and J by 7 bases, with 14 bases of the junction left unmatched. The CDR3 loop spans 16 amino acids. The germline gives CDR1 MGHDK, CDR2 SYGVNS. CDR3 loop: CASTRHTDRVDGELFF. CDR3 bases: TGTGCCAGCACCAGACACACGGACAGGGTTGACGGGGAGCTGTTTTTT.

This clone was found a few times. This chain's CDR3 is CASSLTGSAGANVLTF. The CDR3 region has the DNA TGTGCCAGCAGCCTCACCGGATCGGCTGGGGCCAACGTCCTGACTTTC. V is TRBV7-8 and J is TRBJ2-6; D gene uncertain. Germline CDR1 and CDR2: SGHVS and FQNEAQ. CDR3 length: 16 amino acids. V was trimmed by 5 bases and J by 2 bases, leaving 13 bases between them. Filled out from reference TRBV7-8 and TRBJ2-6, the complete variable domain reads GAGVSQSPRYKVAKRGQDVALRCDPISGHVSLFWYQQALGQGPEFLTYFQNEAQLDKSGLPSDRFFAERPEGSVSTLKIQRTQQEDSAVYLCASSLTGSAGANVLTFGAGSRLTVL.

The rearrangement uses TRBV6-5 and TRBJ2-2; possibly TRBD1 for D (5 bases). Per the germline V gene, CDR1 is MNHEY and CDR2 is SVGAGI. The V gene lost 6 bases and the J gene lost 6 bases, with 11 bases spanning the gap. This CDR3 has 13 amino acids. This CDR3 reads CASSLLTAGELFF. The CDR3 bases are TGTGCCAGCAGCCTACTGACAGCCGGGGAGCTGTTTTTT.

The chain employs TRBV11-2 and TRBJ2-1; TRBD2 agrees at 10 bases. This CDR3 comprises 14 residues. Per germline, CDR1 SGHAT and CDR2 FQNNGV. The junction had 4 bases not matched to a gene; V was cut back by 4 bases and J by 7 bases. The CDR3 spells CASSSDSGGNEQFF. DNA of the CDR3: TGTGCCAGCAGCTCCGATAGCGGGGGGAATGAGCAGTTCTTC.

V is TRBV7-2 and J is TRBJ2-2, with D possibly called TRBD1 or TRBD2 (5 bases each). CDR1 SGHTA and CDR2 FQGNSA come from the germline V gene. V was clipped by 4 bases and J by 1 base, with 16 bases between them. The CDR3 consists of 17 residues. The chain's CDR3 is CASSWGYGRQNTGELFF. The CDR3 nucleotides read TGTGCCAGCAGCTGGGGGTATGGACGGCAGAACACCGGGGAGCTGTTTTTT.

V and J are TRBV5-6 and TRBJ1-5; a possible D gene is TRBD1 (5 bases). Germline-derived CDR1 and CDR2 are SGHDT and YYEEEE. CDR3 size: 14 residues. V was clipped by 2 bases and J by 3 bases, with 9 bases between them. The CDR3 loop reads CASSFRDSNQPQHF. The CDR3 bases are TGTGCCAGCAGCTTCCGGGACTCCAATCAGCCCCAGCATTTT.

V is TRBV19 and J is TRBJ1-5; TRBD1 matches at 7 bases. CDR1 LNHDA and CDR2 SQIVND come from the germline V gene (reference sequence). With 7 bases clipped from V and 5 bases from J, the junction kept 20 bases outside the gene matches. The CDR3 runs to 18 residues. CDR3 region: CASTSHHRQGGGHQPQHF. The CDR3 coding sequence is TGTGCCAGTACTTCCCACCACAGACAGGGAGGGGGCCATCAGCCCCAGCATTTT.

This rearrangement joins TRBV18 to TRBJ2-3; 10 nucleotides line up with TRBD2. This CDR3 has 16 residues. The germline V gene has CDR1 KGHSH and CDR2 LQKENI. V shed 2 bases, J shed 1 base, and the junction held 3 bases outside the gene matches. This CDR3 reads CASSPALAGGTDTQYF. Here the CDR3 DNA reads TGTGCCAGCTCACCAGCTCTAGCGGGAGGCACAGATACGCAGTATTTT.